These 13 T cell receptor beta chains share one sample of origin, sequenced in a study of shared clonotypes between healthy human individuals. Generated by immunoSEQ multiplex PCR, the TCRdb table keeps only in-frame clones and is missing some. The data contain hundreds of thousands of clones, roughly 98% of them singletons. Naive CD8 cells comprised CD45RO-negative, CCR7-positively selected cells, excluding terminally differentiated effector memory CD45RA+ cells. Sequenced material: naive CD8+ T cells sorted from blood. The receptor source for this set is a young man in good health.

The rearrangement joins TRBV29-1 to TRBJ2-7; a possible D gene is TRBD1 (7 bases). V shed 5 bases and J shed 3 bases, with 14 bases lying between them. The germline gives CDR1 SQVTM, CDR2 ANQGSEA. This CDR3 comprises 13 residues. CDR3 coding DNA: TGCAGCGTTACCGACAGGGAGGACTACGAGCAGTACTTC. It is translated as CSVTDREDYEQYF.

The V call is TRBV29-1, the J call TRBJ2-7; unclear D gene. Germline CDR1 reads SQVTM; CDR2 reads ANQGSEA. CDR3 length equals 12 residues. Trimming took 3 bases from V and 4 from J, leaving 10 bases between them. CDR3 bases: TGCAGCGTTGACGATGCTGGGTACGAGCAGTACTTC. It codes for CSVDDAGYEQYF.

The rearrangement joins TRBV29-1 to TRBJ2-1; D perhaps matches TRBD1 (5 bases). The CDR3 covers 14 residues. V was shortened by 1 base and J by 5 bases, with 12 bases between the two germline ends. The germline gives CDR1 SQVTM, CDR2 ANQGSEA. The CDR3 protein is CSVEGLQGNNEQFF. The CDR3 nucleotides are TGCAGCGTTGAAGGGCTCCAGGGTAACAATGAGCAGTTCTTC.

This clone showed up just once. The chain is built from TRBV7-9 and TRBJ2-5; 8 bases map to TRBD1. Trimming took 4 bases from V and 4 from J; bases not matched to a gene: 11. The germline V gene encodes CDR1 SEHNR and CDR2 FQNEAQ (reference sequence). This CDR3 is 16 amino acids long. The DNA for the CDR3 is TGTGCCAGCAGCTCCCTTCCCGGCAGGGGGCGAGAGACCCAGTACTTC. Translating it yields CASSSLPGRGRETQYF.

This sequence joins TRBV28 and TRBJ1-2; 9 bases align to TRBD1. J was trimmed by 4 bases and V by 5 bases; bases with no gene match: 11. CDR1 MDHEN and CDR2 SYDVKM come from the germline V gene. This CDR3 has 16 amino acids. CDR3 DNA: TGTGCCAGCAGTCTCTGGACAGGGGAATGGAGCTATGGCTACACCTTC. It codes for CASSLWTGEWSYGYTF.

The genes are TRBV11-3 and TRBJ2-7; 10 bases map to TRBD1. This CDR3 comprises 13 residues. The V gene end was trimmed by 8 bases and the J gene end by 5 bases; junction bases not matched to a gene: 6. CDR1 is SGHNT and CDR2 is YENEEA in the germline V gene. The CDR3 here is CASGTGTGDEQYF. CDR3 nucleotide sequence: TGTGCCAGCGGAACCGGGACAGGGGACGAGCAGTACTTC.

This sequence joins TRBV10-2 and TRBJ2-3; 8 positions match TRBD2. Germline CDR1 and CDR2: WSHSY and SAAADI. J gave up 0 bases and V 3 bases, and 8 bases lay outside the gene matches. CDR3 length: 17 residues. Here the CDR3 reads CASSDRIASGSTDTQYF. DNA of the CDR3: TGCGCCAGCAGTGACCGCATCGCTAGCGGGAGCACAGATACGCAGTATTTT.

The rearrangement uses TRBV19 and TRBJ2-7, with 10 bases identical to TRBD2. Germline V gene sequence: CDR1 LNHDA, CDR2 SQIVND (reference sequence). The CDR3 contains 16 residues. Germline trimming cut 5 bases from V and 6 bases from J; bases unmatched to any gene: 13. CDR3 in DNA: TGTGCCAGTAGTCCCGGGCTAGCGGGAGACCTGTTCGAGCAGTACTTC. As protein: CASSPGLAGDLFEQYF.

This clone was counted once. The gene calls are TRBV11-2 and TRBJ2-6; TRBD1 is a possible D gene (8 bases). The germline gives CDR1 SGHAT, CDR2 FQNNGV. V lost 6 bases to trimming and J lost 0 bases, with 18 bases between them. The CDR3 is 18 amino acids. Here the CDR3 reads CASSLRQGRVSGANVLTF. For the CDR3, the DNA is TGTGCCAGCAGTTTAAGACAGGGGAGGGTCTCTGGGGCCAACGTCCTGACTTTC.

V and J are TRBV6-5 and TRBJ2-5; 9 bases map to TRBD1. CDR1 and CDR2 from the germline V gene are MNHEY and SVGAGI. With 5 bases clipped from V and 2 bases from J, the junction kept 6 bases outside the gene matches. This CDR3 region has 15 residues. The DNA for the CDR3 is TGTGCCAGCAGTCTCAGGACAGGGGAGCAAGAGACCCAGTACTTC. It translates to CASSLRTGEQETQYF.

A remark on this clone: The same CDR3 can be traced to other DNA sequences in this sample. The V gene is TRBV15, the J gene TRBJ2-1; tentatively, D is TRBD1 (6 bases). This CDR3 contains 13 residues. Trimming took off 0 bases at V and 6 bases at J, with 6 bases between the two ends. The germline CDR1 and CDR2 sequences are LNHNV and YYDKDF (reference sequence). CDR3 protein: CATSRDRGNEQFF. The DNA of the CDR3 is TGTGCCACCAGCAGAGACAGGGGCAATGAGCAGTTCTTC.

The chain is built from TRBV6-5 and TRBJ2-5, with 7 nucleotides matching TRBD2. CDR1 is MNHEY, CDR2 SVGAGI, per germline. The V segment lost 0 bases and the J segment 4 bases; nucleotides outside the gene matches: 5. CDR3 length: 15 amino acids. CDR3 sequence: CASSYSGGILETQYF. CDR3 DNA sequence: TGTGCCAGCAGTTACTCGGGAGGGATTTTAGAGACCCAGTACTTC.

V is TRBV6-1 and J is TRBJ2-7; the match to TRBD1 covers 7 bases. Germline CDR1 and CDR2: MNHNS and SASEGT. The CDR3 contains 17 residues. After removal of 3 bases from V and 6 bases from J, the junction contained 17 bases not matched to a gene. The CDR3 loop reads CASSDFSRQGVLGEQYF. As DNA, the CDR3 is TGTGCCAGCAGTGATTTTTCCCGTCAGGGGGTACTCGGCGAGCAGTACTTC.